This TCR beta chain was observed in a study of blood T cell repertoires in COVID-19. Overall study context: Samples taken during acute and convalescent COVID-19 were collected in the United States, Italy and Spain. Sources were T cells, B-cell-depleted T cells, or PBMCs; the material itself was cDNA or gDNA.

In the study's own analysis: Amplified reference gene primers provided the basis for estimating nucleated cell counts. The data were produced by immunoSEQ multiplex PCR, yet TCRdb's version contains in-frame clones alone and is incomplete. V and J calls plus clone size are reproduced from that table; the DNA served to infer D and trimming. The sample shows 30,000 to 35,000 clones, 78% of them seen only once. This clone was observed a few times. The germline V gene has CDR1 SGHVS and CDR2 FQNEAQ. V lost 5 bases and J lost 8, with 19 bases in between. The CDR3 loop spans 16 amino acids. The gene calls are TRBV7-8 and TRBJ1-6; tentatively, D is TRBD1 (5 bases). Sequenced: peripheral blood. The receptor's source is a woman in her sixties with acute or convalescent COVID-19. Here the CDR3 reads CASSNDNRIRDSPLHF. In DNA, the CDR3 is TGTGCCAGCAGCAACGATAACAGGATACGGGATTCACCCCTCCACTTT.